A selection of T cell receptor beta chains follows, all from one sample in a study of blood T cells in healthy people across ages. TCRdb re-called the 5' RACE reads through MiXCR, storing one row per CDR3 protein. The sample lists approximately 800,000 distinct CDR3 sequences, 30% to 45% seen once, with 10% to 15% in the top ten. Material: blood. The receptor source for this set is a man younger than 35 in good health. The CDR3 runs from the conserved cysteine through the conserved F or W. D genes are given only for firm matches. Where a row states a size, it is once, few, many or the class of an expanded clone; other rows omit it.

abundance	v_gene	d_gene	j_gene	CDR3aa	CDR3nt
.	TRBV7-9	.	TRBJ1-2	CASISGTSNCGYTF	TGTGCCAGCATCTCCGGGACATCTAACTGTGGCTACACCTTC
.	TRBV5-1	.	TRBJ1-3	CASSLTDRSGNTIYF	TGCGCCAGCAGCTTGACCGACAGGTCTGGAAACACCATATATTTT
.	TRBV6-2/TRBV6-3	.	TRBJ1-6	CASRTVAGFTPLHF	TGTGCCAGCAGAACCGTGGCCGGGTTCACACCCCTCCACTTT
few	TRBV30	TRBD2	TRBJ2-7	CAGRGGYYEQYF	TGTGCCGGGAGGGGAGGCTACTACGAGCAGTACTTC
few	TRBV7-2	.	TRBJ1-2	CASSLAQGLGYTF	TGTGCCAGCAGCTTAGCTCAGGGGCTGGGCTACACCTTC
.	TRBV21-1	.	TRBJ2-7	CASSKEGGTGGSVQQYF	TGTGCCAGCAGCAAAGAAGGTGGGACAGGGGGATCTGTGCAGCAGTACTTC
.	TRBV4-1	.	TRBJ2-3	CASSPHVYSGHRETESTDTQYF	TGCGCCAGCAGCCCTCACGTCTATTCCGGACACAGGGAGACAGAGAGCACAGATACGCAGTATTTT
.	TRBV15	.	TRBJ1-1	CATSRDMGRRGTEAFF	TGTGCCACCAGCAGAGATATGGGACGGCGGGGCACTGAAGCTTTCTTT
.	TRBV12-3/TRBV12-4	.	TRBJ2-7	CTSSLMDGDEQYF	TGTACCAGCAGTTTAATGGACGGAGACGAGCAGTACTTC
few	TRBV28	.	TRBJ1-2	CASSFRGRTYGYTF	TGTGCCAGCAGTTTCCGGGGACGGACCTATGGCTACACCTTC
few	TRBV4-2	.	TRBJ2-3	CASSRTEGGSTDTQYF	TGTGCCAGCAGCCGAACGGAAGGGGGGAGCACAGATACGCAGTATTTT
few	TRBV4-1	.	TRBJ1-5	CASSPSEGSNQPQHF	TGCGCCAGCAGCCCCTCCGAGGGGAGCAATCAGCCCCAGCATTTT
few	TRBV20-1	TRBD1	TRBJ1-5	CSARTGASNQPQHF	TGCAGTGCACGGACAGGGGCTAGCAATCAGCCCCAGCATTTT
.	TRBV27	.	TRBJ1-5	CASTPNRPNQPQHF	TGTGCCAGCACCCCCAACAGGCCCAATCAGCCCCAGCATTTT
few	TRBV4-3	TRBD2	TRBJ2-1	CASSQEGTSSYNEQFF	TGCGCCAGCAGCCAAGAGGGGACTAGCTCCTACAATGAGCAGTTCTTC
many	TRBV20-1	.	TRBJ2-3	CSAKGRGGFSPTKMRSTDTQYF	TGCAGTGCAAAGGGAAGGGGGGGGTTTTCCCCCACAAAGATGCGTAGCACAGATACGCAGTATTTT
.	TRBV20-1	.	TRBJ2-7	CSATAQGNEQYF	TGCAGTGCTACGGCTCAGGGTAATGAGCAGTACTTC
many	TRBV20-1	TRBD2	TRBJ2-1	CSALRAGINEQFF	TGCAGTGCCCTTCGAGCGGGGATCAATGAGCAGTTCTTC
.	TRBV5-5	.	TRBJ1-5	CASSLTDRRGGNQPQHF	TGTGCCAGCAGCTTAACCGACCGCCGGGGGGGAAATCAGCCCCAGCATTTT
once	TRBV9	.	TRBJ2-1	CASSAFQGLGQETQFF	TGTGCCAGCAGCGCTTTTCAAGGACTGGGACAAGAGACCCAGTTCTTC
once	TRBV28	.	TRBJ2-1	CAITVTDSRRSYEQFF	TGTGCCATTACGGTGACTGACTCTAGGAGATCCTACGAGCAGTTCTTC
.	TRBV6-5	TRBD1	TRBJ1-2	CASSSQEPGGSGYTF	TGTGCCAGCAGTTCCCAAGAACCAGGGGGCTCGGGCTACACCTTC
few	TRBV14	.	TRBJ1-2	CASSTGRGYGYTF	TGTGCCAGCAGCACCGGCAGGGGCTATGGCTACACCTTC
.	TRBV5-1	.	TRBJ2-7	CASSLGLHEQYF	TGCGCCAGCAGCTTGGGGCTTCACGAGCAGTACTTC
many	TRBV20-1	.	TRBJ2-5	CSADHGETQYF	TGCAGTGCCGACCATGGAGAGACCCAGTACTTC
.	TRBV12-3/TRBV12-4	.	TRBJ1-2	CASSGERGYYGYTF	TGTGCCAGCAGCGGCGAGAGGGGATACTATGGCTACACCTTC
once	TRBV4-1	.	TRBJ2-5	CASSQERGGLYNEQYF	TGCGCCAGCAGCCAAGAGAGGGGGGGCCTCTACAATGAGCAGTACTTC
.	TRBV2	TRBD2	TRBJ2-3	CVSGGRARTDTQYF	TGTGTCAGCGGGGGCAGGGCCCGCACAGATACGCAGTATTTT
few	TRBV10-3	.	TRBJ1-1	CAIAGEWRYTEAFF	TGTGCCATCGCCGGAGAGTGGAGATACACTGAAGCTTTCTTT
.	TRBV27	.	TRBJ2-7	CASSLGGRMSDEQYF	TGTGCCAGCAGTTTAGGGGGACGTATGAGCGACGAGCAGTACTTC
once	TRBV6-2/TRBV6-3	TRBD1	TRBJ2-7	CASSTRQGNPYEQYF	TGTGCCAGCAGCACCAGACAGGGGAATCCCTACGAGCAGTACTTC
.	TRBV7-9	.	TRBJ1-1	CASRGRSSTEAFF	TGTGCTTCACGGGGTAGGAGTTCCACTGAAGCTTTCTTT
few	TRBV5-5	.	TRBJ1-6	CAGSSRGNSIDNSPLHF	TGTGCCGGCAGCTCCCGGGGGAACTCCATTGATAATTCACCCCTCCACTTT
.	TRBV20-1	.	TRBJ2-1	CSARDSPSATLNEQFF	TGCAGTGCTAGAGACTCCCCTAGCGCGACCCTTAATGAGCAGTTCTTC
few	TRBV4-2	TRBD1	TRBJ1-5	CASSHLSGTVYSNQPQHF	TGTGCCAGCAGCCATTTAAGCGGGACAGTGTATAGCAATCAGCCCCAGCATTTT